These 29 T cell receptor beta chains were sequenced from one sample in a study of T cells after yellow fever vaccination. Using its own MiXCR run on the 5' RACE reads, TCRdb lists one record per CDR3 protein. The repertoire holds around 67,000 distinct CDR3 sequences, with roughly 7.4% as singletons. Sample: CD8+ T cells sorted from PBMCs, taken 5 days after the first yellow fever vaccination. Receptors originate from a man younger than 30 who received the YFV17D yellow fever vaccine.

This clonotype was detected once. The CDR3 spells CSVERGVGYTF. The CDR3 region has the DNA TGCAGCGTTGAGAGGGGGGTTGGCTACACCTTC. The chain employs TRBV29-1 and TRBJ1-2, with D perhaps TRBD1 (6 bases). The V end lost 3 bases, the J end lost 7 bases, and 9 bases lay between the germline ends. This CDR3 contains 11 residues. Germline V gene lookup returns CDR1 SQVTM and CDR2 ANQGSEA.

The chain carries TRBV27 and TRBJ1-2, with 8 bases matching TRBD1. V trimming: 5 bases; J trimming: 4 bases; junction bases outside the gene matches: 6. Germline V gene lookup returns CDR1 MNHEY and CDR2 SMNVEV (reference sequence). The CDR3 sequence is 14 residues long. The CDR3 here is CASSSRGLVYGYTF. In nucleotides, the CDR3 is TGTGCCAGCAGTAGCAGGGGGCTGGTCTATGGCTACACCTTC.

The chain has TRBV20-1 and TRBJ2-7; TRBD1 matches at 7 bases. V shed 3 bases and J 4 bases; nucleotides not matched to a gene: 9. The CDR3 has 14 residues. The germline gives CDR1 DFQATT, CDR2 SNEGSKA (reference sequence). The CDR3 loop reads CSASSDRLIYEQYF. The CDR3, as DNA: TGCAGTGCTAGTTCGGACAGGCTTATATACGAGCAGTACTTC.

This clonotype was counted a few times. CDR3 bases: TGCGCCAGCAGCCAACGTGTACCGGGACAGGGGGCGATCAGAAACAATGAGCAGTTCTTC. Translation: CASSQRVPGQGAIRNNEQFF. The chain carries TRBV4-1 and TRBJ2-1; 12 positions match TRBD1. The CDR3 length is 20 residues. Germline V CDR1 and CDR2: MGHRA, YSYEKL. Unmatched junction bases numbered 16, after V lost 2 bases and J lost 5 bases.

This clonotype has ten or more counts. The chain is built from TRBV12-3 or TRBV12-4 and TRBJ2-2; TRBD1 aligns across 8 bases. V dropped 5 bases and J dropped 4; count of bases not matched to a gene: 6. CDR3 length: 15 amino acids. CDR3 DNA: TGTGCCAGCAGTGACAGGGGATCGGGCACCGGGGAGCTGTTTTTT. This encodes CASSDRGSGTGELFF.

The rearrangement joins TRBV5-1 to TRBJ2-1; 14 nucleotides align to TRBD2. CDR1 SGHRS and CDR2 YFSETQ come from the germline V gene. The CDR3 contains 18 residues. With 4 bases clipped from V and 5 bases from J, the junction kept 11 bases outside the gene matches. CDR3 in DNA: TGCGCCAGCAGCCCCTGGACTAGCGGGGGGACATATAACAATGAGCAGTTCTTC. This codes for CASSPWTSGGTYNNEQFF.

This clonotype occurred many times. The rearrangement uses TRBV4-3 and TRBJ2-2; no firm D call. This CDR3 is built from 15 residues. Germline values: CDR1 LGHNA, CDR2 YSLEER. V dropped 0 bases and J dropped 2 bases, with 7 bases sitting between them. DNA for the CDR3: TGCGCCAGCAGCCAAGATTTCCTCAACACCGGGGAGCTGTTTTTT. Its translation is CASSQDFLNTGELFF.

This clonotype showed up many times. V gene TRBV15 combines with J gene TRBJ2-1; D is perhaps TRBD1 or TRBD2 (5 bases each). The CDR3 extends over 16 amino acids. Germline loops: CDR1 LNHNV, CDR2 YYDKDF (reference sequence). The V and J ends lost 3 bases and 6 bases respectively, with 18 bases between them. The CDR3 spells CATSSSTGTYFNEQFF. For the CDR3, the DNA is TGTGCCACCAGCAGCTCCACCGGGACCTACTTCAATGAGCAGTTCTTC.

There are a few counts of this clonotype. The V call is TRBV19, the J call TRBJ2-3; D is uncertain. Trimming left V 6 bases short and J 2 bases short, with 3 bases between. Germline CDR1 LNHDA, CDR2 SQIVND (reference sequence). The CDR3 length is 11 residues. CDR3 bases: TGTGCCAGTAGGGTCACAGATACGCAGTATTTT. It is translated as CASRVTDTQYF.

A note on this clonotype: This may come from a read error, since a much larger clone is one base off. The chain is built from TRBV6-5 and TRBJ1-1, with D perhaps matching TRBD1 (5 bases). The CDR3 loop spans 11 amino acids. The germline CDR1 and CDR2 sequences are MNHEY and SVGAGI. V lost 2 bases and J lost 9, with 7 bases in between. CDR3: CASSYQDKAFF. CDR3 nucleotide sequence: TGTGCCAGCAGTTACCAGGACAAAGCTTTCTTT.

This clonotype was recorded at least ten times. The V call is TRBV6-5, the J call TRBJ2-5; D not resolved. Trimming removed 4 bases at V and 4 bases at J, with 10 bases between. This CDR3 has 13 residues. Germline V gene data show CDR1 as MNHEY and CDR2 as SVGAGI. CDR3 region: CASSWVPGETQYF. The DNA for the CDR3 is TGTGCCAGCAGTTGGGTTCCTGGAGAGACCCAGTACTTC.

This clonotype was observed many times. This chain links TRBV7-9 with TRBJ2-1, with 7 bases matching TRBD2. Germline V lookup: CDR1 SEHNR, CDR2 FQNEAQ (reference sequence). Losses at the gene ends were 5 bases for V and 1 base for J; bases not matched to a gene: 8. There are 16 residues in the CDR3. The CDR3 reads CASSPPGRGSYNEQFF. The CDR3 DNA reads TGTGCCAGCAGCCCGCCTGGGCGGGGGTCCTACAATGAGCAGTTCTTC.

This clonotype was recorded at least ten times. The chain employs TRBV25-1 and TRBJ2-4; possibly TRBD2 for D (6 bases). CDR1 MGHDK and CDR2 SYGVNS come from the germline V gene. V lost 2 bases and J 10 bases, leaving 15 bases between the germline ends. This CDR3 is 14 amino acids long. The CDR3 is CASSETGSSVIQYF. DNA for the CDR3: TGTGCCAGCAGTGAAACGGGGTCTAGCGTTATTCAGTACTTC.

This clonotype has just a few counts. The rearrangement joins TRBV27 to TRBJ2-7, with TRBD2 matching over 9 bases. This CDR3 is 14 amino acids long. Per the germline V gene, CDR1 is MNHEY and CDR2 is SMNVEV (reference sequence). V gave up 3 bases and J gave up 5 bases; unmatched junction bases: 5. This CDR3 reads CASSLGAGGHEQYF. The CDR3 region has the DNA TGTGCCAGCAGTTTGGGAGCGGGGGGCCACGAGCAGTACTTC.

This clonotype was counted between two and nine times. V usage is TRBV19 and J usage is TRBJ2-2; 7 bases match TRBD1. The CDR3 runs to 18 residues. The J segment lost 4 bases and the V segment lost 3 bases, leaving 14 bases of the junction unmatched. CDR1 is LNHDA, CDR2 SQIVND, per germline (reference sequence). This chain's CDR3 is CASSIHPQDRRFTGELFF. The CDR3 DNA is TGTGCCAGTAGTATTCACCCTCAGGACAGGCGATTCACCGGGGAGCTGTTTTTT.

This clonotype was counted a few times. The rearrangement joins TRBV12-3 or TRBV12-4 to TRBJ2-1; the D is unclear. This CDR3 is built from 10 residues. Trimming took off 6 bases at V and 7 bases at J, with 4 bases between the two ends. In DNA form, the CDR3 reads TGTGCCAGCAGGGGTAATGAGCAGTTCTTC. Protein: CASRGNEQFF.

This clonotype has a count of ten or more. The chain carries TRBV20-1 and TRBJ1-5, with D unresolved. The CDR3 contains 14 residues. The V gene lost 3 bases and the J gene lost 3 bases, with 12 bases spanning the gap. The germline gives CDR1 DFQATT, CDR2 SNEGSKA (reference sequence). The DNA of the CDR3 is TGCAGTGCTAGGTCGACCCCTCTCAATCAGCCCCAGCATTTT. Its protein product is CSARSTPLNQPQHF.

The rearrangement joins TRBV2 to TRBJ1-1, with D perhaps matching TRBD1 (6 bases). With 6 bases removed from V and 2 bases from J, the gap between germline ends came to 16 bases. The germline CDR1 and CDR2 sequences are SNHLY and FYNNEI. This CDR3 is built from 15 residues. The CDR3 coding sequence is TGTGCCAGCAGCCATTATGGACAGACTAACACTGAAGCTTTCTTT. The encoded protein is CASSHYGQTNTEAFF.

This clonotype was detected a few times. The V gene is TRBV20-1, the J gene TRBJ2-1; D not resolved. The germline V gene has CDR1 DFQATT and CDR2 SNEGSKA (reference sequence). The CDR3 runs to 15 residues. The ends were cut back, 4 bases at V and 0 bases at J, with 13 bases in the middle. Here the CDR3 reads CSAIAGESSYNEQFF. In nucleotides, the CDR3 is TGCAGTGCTATTGCCGGCGAGAGCTCCTACAATGAGCAGTTCTTC.

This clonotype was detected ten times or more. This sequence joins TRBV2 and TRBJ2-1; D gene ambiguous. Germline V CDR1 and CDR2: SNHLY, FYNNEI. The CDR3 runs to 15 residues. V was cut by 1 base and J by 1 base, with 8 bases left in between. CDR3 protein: CASSEGPTSYNEQFF. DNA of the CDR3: TGTGCCAGCAGTGAAGGTCCGACGTCCTACAATGAGCAGTTCTTC.

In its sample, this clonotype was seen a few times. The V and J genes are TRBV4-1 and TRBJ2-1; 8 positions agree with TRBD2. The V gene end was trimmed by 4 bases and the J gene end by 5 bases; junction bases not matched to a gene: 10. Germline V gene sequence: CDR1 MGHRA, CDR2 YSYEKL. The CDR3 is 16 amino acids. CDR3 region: CASSLLAGGANNEQFF. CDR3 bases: TGCGCCAGCAGCCTCCTGGCGGGGGGCGCCAACAATGAGCAGTTCTTC.

The CDR3 loop is CASSPIGRGWQFF. For the CDR3, the DNA is TGCGCCAGCAGCCCCATCGGAAGGGGATGGCAGTTCTTC. The chain links TRBV4-1 to TRBJ2-1; possible D gene TRBD1, 5 bases. Germline-derived CDR1 and CDR2 are MGHRA and YSYEKL. This CDR3 spans 13 amino acids. The V and J ends lost 4 bases and 12 bases respectively, with 16 bases between them.

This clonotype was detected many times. CDR3 loop: CASSTSGGYNEQFF. In DNA, the CDR3 is TGCGCCAGCAGTACTAGCGGGGGCTACAATGAGCAGTTCTTC. The V and J genes are TRBV5-1 and TRBJ2-1, with 11 nucleotides matching TRBD2. The CDR3 has 14 amino acids. The V and J ends lost 5 bases and 3 bases, in that order; junction bases with no gene match: 1. CDR1 is SGHRS and CDR2 is YFSETQ in the germline V gene.

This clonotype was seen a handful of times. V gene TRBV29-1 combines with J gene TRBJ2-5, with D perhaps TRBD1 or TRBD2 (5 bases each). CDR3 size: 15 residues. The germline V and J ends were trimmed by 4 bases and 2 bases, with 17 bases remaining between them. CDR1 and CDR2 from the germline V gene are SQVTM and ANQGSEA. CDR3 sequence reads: CSVVPLERGQETQYF. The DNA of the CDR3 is TGCAGCGTTGTTCCATTAGAGAGGGGACAAGAGACCCAGTACTTC.

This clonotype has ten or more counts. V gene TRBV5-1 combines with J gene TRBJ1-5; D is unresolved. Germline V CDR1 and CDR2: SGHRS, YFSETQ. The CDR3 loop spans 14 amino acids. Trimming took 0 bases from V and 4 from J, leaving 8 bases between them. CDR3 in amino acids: CASSLAGSNQPQHF. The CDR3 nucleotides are TGCGCCAGCAGCTTGGCAGGTTCTAATCAGCCCCAGCATTTT.

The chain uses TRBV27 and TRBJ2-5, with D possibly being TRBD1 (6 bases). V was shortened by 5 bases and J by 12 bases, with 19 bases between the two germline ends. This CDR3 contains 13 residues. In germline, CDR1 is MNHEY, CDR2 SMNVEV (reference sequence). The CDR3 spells CASSLGTGRTEYF. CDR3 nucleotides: TGTGCCAGCAGTCTCGGCACAGGGAGAACTGAGTACTTC.

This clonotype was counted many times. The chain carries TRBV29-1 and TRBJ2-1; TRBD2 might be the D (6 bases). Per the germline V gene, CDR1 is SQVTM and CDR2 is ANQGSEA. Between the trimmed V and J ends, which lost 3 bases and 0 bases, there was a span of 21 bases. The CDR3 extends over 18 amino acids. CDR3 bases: TGCAGCGTTGAGGTTCCTATCGGGGGAAGTTCCTCCTACAATGAGCAGTTCTTC. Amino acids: CSVEVPIGGSSSYNEQFF.

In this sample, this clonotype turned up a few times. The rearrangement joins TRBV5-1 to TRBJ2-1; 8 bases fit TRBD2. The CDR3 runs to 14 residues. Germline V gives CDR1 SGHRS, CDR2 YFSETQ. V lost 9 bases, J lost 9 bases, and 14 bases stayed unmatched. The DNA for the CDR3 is TGCGCCACCCCCCGGAGCGGGGGTTTCGGTGAGCAGTTCTTC. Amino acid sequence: CATPRSGGFGEQFF.

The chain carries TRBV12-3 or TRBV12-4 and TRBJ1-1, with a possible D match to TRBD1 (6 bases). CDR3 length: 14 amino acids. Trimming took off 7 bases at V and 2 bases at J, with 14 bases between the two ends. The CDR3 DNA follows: TGTGCCAGCACCCTAGGGGGTCTAAACACTGAAGCTTTCTTT. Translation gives CASTLGGLNTEAFF.